This T cell receptor beta chain was profiled in a study of STAT5B mutations in CD4+ large granular lymphocyte leukemia. Study information: Among healthy donors, a particular HLA allele went with more CDR3 'QG' motifs. Regarding the study as a whole: Top patient clones used TRBV06 genes more often: 8/27 versus 2/35 in controls.

Sequenced by immunoSEQ multiplex PCR; TCRdb stores in-frame clones only, minus some. This table has under 35,000 clones, roughly two thirds appearing once. A remark on this clone: Its antigen is undetermined.

This CDR3 comprises 16 residues. Germline loops: CDR1 LNHNV, CDR2 YYDKDF (reference sequence). Trimming cost V 0 bases and J 2 bases, with 14 bases left between them. The sequence was collected from a human donor in good health. The chain employs TRBV15 and TRBJ2-7, with unresolved D. Sequencing was carried out using CD4+ T cells from blood buffy coats. CDR3 loop: CATSREGHFSPYEQYF. CDR3 nucleotides: TGTGCCACCAGCAGAGAGGGTCATTTTTCTCCCTACGAGCAGTACTTC.